The 29 T cell receptor beta chains below all came from one sample that was sequenced in a study of metastatic and nonmetastatic thyroid tumors. TCRdb reprocessed the PCR reads via MiXCR. This table has 21,000 or so clones, roughly 28% appearing once. Not a single patient had been given any form of treatment at any point before undergoing thyroid surgery. The material sequenced was tumor tissue. All receptors derive from a male donor with papillary thyroid cancer or a benign thyroid nodule (not recorded which). Some clones in this sample may be carry-over from other donors' samples.

The rearrangement links TRBV28 to TRBJ1-2; no clear D gene. Germline V gives CDR1 MDHEN, CDR2 SYDVKM. CDR3 length equals 12 residues. Trimming stripped 10 bases from V and 7 bases from J, with 16 bases between. Written as DNA, the CDR3 is TGTGCCACCAATACGGGGTCGCCTGGCTACACCTTC. This codes for CATNTGSPGYTF.

The DNA of the CDR3 is TGCAGTGCCCGCTTGAGTTTGAACACCGGGGAGCTGTTTTTT. Translated, it gives CSARLSLNTGELFF. V and J are TRBV20-1 and TRBJ2-2; D not certain. Germline V gene lookup returns CDR1 DFQATT and CDR2 SNEGSKA (reference sequence). V lost 6 bases and J lost 1, with 12 bases in between. The length of the CDR3 is 14 residues.

Only a few counts were recorded for this clone. The rearrangement joins TRBV10-1 to TRBJ1-1; D gene ambiguous. The CDR3 has 13 amino acids. From germline, CDR1 is WNHNN and CDR2 SYGVQD (reference sequence). The germline V and J ends were trimmed by 4 bases and 2 bases, with 8 bases remaining between them. The DNA for the CDR3 is TGCGCCAGCAGTGTGGGAATTAACACTGAAGCTTTCTTT. Protein: CASSVGINTEAFF.

The chain links TRBV20-1 to TRBJ2-3; D might be TRBD1 (6 bases). Trimming took off 1 base at V and 2 bases at J, with 16 bases between the two ends. The V gene's germline CDR1 is DFQATT and CDR2 SNEGSKA (reference sequence). The CDR3 spans 16 residues. The CDR3 region is CSARAPGDIITDTQYF. In nucleotides, the CDR3 is TGCAGTGCTAGAGCCCCCGGGGACATAATCACAGATACGCAGTATTTT.

This clone was counted ten times or more. This chain joins TRBV9 and TRBJ2-5, with 8 bases aligning to TRBD2. Losses at the gene ends were 0 bases for V and 4 bases for J; bases not matched to a gene: 5. The CDR3 has 15 residues. Germline CDR1 is SGDLS and CDR2 is YYNGEE. This CDR3 is CASSVEEAGGETQYF. The CDR3 DNA is TGTGCCAGCAGCGTAGAGGAGGCGGGAGGAGAGACCCAGTACTTC.

The gene calls are TRBV5-1 and TRBJ2-5, with TRBD2 as a possible D gene (5 bases). From germline, CDR1 is SGHRS and CDR2 YFSETQ. The CDR3 runs to 18 residues. The V end was cut by 0 bases, the J end by 1 base, with 19 bases between. The CDR3 sequence: CASSLVPVGANVQETQYF. CDR3 in DNA: TGCGCCAGCAGCTTGGTGCCTGTGGGAGCGAATGTCCAAGAGACCCAGTACTTC.

This clone was found many times. The junction and the germline gene differ at one end; a read error may be behind it. The genes are TRBV11-2 and TRBJ2-6; D is perhaps TRBD1 (5 bases). Germline V lookup: CDR1 SGHAT, CDR2 FQNNGV. The CDR3 sequence is 17 residues long. CDR3 protein: CASSLYALGSGANILTF. The DNA for the CDR3 is TGTGCCAGCAGCTTATATGCACTGGGCTCTGGGGCCAACATCCTGACTTTC.

In its sample, this clone was seen a few times. The V gene is TRBV11-3, the J gene TRBJ2-2; TRBD2 aligns across 12 bases. The CDR3 covers 15 residues. Trimming cost V 4 bases and J 5 bases; bases outside gene matches: 2. CDR1 is SGHNT and CDR2 is YENEEA in the germline V gene. In DNA form, the CDR3 reads TGTGCCAGCAGCTGGACTAGCGGGATTACCGGGGAGCTGTTTTTT. This gives the protein CASSWTSGITGELFF.

The V gene is TRBV5-1, the J gene TRBJ2-5; possible D gene TRBD2, 6 bases. Trimming pared 2 bases from V and 4 bases from J, leaving 9 bases between. Germline V gene lookup returns CDR1 SGHRS and CDR2 YFSETQ. This CDR3 comprises 13 residues. CDR3 DNA: TGCGCCAGCAGCTTTGGGGGAGGAGAGACCCAGTACTTC. Encoded protein: CASSFGGGETQYF.

This clone was detected only a few times. The chain employs TRBV28 and TRBJ1-5, with D tentatively TRBD1 (5 bases). The CDR3 contains 14 residues. Germline CDR1 and CDR2: MDHEN and SYDVKM. V was clipped by 3 bases and J by 2 bases, with 8 bases between them. The CDR3 sequence is CASSFGTRNQPQHF. CDR3 coding DNA: TGTGCCAGCAGTTTCGGGACTCGCAATCAGCCCCAGCATTTT.

Ten or more counts support this clone. A single base separates this from a much larger clone, so it may be a read error. Other DNA sequences in the same sample also yield this CDR3. The chain links TRBV6-1 to TRBJ1-1; D is unresolved. CDR1 MNHNS and CDR2 SASEGT come from the germline V gene. CDR3 length: 14 amino acids. CDR3 nucleotides: TGCGCCAGCAGTGAAGTAGGCGTATTGACTGAAGCTTTCTTT. Its protein is CASSEVGVLTEAFF.

The chain is built from TRBV5-1 and TRBJ1-6; 11 bases are shared with TRBD1. The CDR3 has 15 residues. The V gene's germline CDR1 is SGHRS and CDR2 YFSETQ. With 0 bases clipped from V and 11 bases from J, the junction kept 4 bases outside the gene matches. CDR3 amino acids: CASSLAGDRGTPLHF. CDR3 nucleotide sequence: TGCGCCAGCAGCTTGGCCGGGGACAGGGGGACACCCCTCCACTTT.

This clone has a count of ten or more. The chain uses TRBV28 and TRBJ2-7; no clear D gene. The length of the CDR3 is 16 residues. Germline V CDR1 and CDR2: MDHEN, SYDVKM. Trimming took 6 bases from V and 2 from J, leaving 20 bases between them. The CDR3 reads CASSPHLGRSPYEQYF. As DNA, the CDR3 is TGTGCCAGCAGCCCTCACCTAGGCCGGAGCCCCTACGAGCAGTACTTC.

The chain joins TRBV11-2 to TRBJ1-1, with D tentatively TRBD1 (5 bases). The CDR3 totals 15 residues. The germline V gene has CDR1 SGHAT and CDR2 FQNNGV. Trimming cost V 1 base and J 6 bases, with 15 bases left between them. The CDR3 sequence is CASSLGAGMWAEAFF. CDR3 nucleotide sequence: TGTGCCAGCAGCTTAGGAGCAGGGATGTGGGCTGAAGCTTTCTTT. The whole variable domain, filled in from reference TRBV11-2 and TRBJ1-1, reads EAGVAQSPRYKIIEKRQSVAFWCNPISGHATLYWYQQILGQGPKLLIQFQNNGVVDDSQLPKDRFSAERLKGVDSTLKIQPAKLEDSAVYLCASSLGAGMWAEAFFGQGTRLTVV.

This clone was seen ten or more times. The genes are TRBV11-3 and TRBJ2-2; D not certain. The CDR3 loop spans 11 amino acids. Germline V lookup: CDR1 SGHNT, CDR2 YENEEA. Trimming removed 5 bases from V and 3 bases from J, with 1 base in between. The CDR3 bases are TGTGCCAGCAGCCACACCGGGGAGCTGTTTTTT. The encoded protein is CASSHTGELFF.

This clone was detected many times. The chain links TRBV19 to TRBJ2-2, with D tentatively TRBD1 or TRBD2 (5 bases each). This CDR3 has 17 residues. V gave up 4 bases and J gave up 0 bases, with 15 bases separating them. Germline lookup yields CDR1 LNHDA and CDR2 SQIVND (reference sequence). The CDR3 region is CASSTSGGRANTGELFF. CDR3 nucleotides: TGTGCCAGTAGTACCTCCGGAGGCAGGGCGAACACCGGGGAGCTGTTTTTT.

The J gene is TRBJ2-6, the V gene TRBV6-1, with D perhaps TRBD2 (5 bases). The V gene's germline CDR1 is MNHNS and CDR2 SASEGT. This CDR3 region has 15 residues. V was clipped by 7 bases and J by 2 bases, with 12 bases between them. The CDR3 is CASNFEGAGANVLTF. The CDR3 DNA reads as TGTGCCAGCAACTTTGAGGGAGCTGGGGCCAACGTCCTGACTTTC.

This rearrangement joins TRBV5-1 to TRBJ2-3; 14 bases fit TRBD2. J lost 1 base, V lost 0 bases, and 4 bases had no gene match. CDR3 length equals 18 residues. Germline V gene sequence: CDR1 SGHRS, CDR2 YFSETQ. CDR3 DNA: TGCGCCAGCAGCTTGGGACTAGCGGGGGGGCGGGGCACAGATACGCAGTATTTT. It translates to CASSLGLAGGRGTDTQYF.

V gene TRBV6-1 combines with J gene TRBJ2-7; D not certain. The CDR3 sequence is 13 residues long. V was trimmed by 1 base and J by 6 bases, leaving 10 bases between them. Germline V gives CDR1 MNHNS, CDR2 SASEGT. CDR3 bases: TGTGCCAGCAGTGAAGTCCCACCCCTCGAGCAGTACTTC. It is translated as CASSEVPPLEQYF.

This chain links TRBV4-1 with TRBJ1-2; a possible D gene is TRBD1 (5 bases). This CDR3 comprises 15 residues. The V end was cut by 4 bases, the J end by 5 bases, with 17 bases between. Germline loops: CDR1 MGHRA, CDR2 YSYEKL. The CDR3 sequence is CASSLTITGDYGYTF. For the CDR3, the DNA is TGCGCCAGCAGCCTAACTATCACGGGGGATTATGGCTACACCTTC.

This clone was seen more than once but under ten times. The V and J genes are TRBV2 and TRBJ1-1, with D possibly TRBD1 on 6 matching bases. V was pared by 4 bases and J by 2 bases, with 8 bases between. The CDR3 length is 13 residues. Germline assignment: CDR1 SNHLY and CDR2 FYNNEI. CDR3 sequence reads: CASSAQGNTEAFF. Written as DNA, the CDR3 is TGTGCCAGCAGTGCACAGGGTAACACTGAAGCTTTCTTT.

V gene TRBV5-1 combines with J gene TRBJ1-1, with D unclear. CDR3 length: 14 residues. The V gene lost 4 bases and the J gene lost 5 bases, with 15 bases spanning the gap. CDR1 and CDR2 (germline): SGHRS, YFSETQ. In nucleotides, the CDR3 is TGCGCCAGCAGCGTCGCCGTGGGTAGTACTGAAGCTTTCTTT. This translates into CASSVAVGSTEAFF.

This clone was counted a few times. The V call is TRBV6-1, the J call TRBJ2-7; possible D gene TRBD2, 5 bases. The CDR3 length is 15 residues. V was clipped by 6 bases and J by 1 base, with 16 bases between them. Germline V CDR1 and CDR2: MNHNS, SASEGT. In nucleotides, the CDR3 is TGTGCCAGCAGCGAAAGGTGGCTAGCTTCCTACGAGCAGTACTTC. Translating it yields CASSERWLASYEQYF.

The gene calls are TRBV15 and TRBJ1-5; D gene ambiguous. V lost 5 bases and J lost 9, with 11 bases in between. This CDR3 region has 12 residues. The germline V gene has CDR1 LNHNV and CDR2 YYDKDF (reference sequence). The DNA for the CDR3 is TGTGCCACCAGCTTCCCAGCAGGGCCCCAGCATTTT. Translating it yields CATSFPAGPQHF.

Within the sample, this clone is medium-sized. The gene calls are TRBV6-1 and TRBJ2-7; TRBD1 aligns across 8 bases. From germline, CDR1 is MNHNS and CDR2 SASEGT. V trimming: 6 bases; J trimming: 2 bases; junction bases outside the gene matches: 12. The CDR3 length is 16 residues. DNA for the CDR3: TGTGCCAGCAGCTACGCCGCCGGGACAGGCCCCTACGAGCAGTACTTC. This encodes CASSYAAGTGPYEQYF.

The chain is built from TRBV2 and TRBJ2-3; 10 nucleotides match TRBD1. Germline lookup yields CDR1 SNHLY and CDR2 FYNNEI. CDR3 size: 15 residues. J lost 3 bases, V lost 9 bases, and 9 bases had no gene match. The CDR3 sequence is CARKSRQGATDTQYF. In DNA, the CDR3 is TGTGCCAGGAAGAGTAGACAGGGGGCTACAGATACGCAGTATTTT.

The chain employs TRBV27 and TRBJ2-7; weak D call: TRBD1 (6 bases). The CDR3 is 13 residues long. Trimming left V 6 bases short and J 2 bases short, with 11 bases between. Germline CDR1 MNHEY, CDR2 SMNVEV (reference sequence). CDR3 sequence reads: CASSDRQAYEQYF. CDR3 sequence (DNA): TGTGCCAGCAGCGACAGGCAAGCCTACGAGCAGTACTTC.

There are a few counts of this clone. V is TRBV20-1 and J is TRBJ1-1; 7 bases are shared with TRBD1. Trimming took 6 bases from V and 1 from J; bases not matched to a gene: 11. Germline lookup yields CDR1 DFQATT and CDR2 SNEGSKA (reference sequence). The CDR3 consists of 15 residues. The CDR3 reads CSATNGQASNTEAFF. The DNA for the CDR3 is TGCAGTGCCACTAACGGACAGGCCTCGAACACTGAAGCTTTCTTT.

There are many counts of this clone. This chain uses TRBV6-1 with TRBJ2-1, with D possibly matching TRBD2 (6 bases). The CDR3 is made up of 16 amino acids. Trimming shortened V by 6 bases and J by 2 bases, and 17 bases separated the two germline ends. From germline, CDR1 is MNHNS and CDR2 SASEGT. The CDR3 coding sequence is TGTGCCAGCAGGCCTCGGGAGACAGTTGCCTACAATGAGCAGTTCTTC. Translating gives CASRPRETVAYNEQFF.